Sequencing of this TCR beta chain was carried out in a study of cytomegalovirus exposure and HLA in healthy donors. Notes on the study in general: Some TCR beta chains (roughly 160 of them) were listed as cytomegalovirus-associated.

The PCR contained 60 Vbeta and 13 Jbeta primers. This table comes from immunoSEQ multiplex PCR, and its TCRdb copy is limited to in-frame clones, with some not included. Found here are 150,000 to 200,000 clones, around 86% of them singletons; the top ten hold 1.6%. Worth noting for this clone: No antigen is known for it.

CDR3 size: 14 residues. Trimming shortened V by 5 bases and J by 5 bases, and 13 bases separated the two germline ends. The germline V gene has CDR1 SGHRS and CDR2 YFSETQ. Sequencing was carried out using PBMCs. The sequence was obtained from a man aged 50-59 years in good health and CMV-seronegative. The chain recombines TRBV5-1 with TRBJ2-2, with D possibly TRBD1 on 7 matching bases. The CDR3 loop reads CASRPQGGTGELFF. The CDR3 nucleotides are TGCGCCAGCAGACCTCAGGGGGGAACCGGGGAGCTGTTTTTT.